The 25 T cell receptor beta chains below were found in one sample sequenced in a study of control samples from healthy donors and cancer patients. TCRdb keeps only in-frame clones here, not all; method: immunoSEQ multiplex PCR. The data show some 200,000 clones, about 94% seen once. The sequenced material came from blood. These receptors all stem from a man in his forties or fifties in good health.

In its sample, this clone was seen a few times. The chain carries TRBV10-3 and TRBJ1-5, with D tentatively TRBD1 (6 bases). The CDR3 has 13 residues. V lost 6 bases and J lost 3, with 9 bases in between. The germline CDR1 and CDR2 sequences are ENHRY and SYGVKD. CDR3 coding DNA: TGTGCCATCAGGGACAGATCCAATCAGCCCCAGCATTTT. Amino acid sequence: CAIRDRSNQPQHF.

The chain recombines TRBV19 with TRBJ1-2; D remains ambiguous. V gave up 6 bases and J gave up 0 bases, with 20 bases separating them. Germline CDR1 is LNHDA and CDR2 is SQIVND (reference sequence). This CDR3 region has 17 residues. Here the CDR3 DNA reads TGTGCCAGTAGCCTAACGGACTCTCCGGCAGCTAACTATGGCTACACCTTC. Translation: CASSLTDSPAANYGYTF.

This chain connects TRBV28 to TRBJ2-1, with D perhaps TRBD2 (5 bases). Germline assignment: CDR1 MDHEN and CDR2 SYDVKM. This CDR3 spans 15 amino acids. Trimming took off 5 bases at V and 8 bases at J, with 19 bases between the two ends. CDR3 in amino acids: CASSNYLGKLDEQFF. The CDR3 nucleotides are TGTGCCAGCAGTAACTACCTCGGGAAACTGGATGAGCAGTTCTTC. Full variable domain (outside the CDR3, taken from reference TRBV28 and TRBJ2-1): DVKVTQSSRYLVKRTGEKVFLECVQDMDHENMFWYRQDPGLGLRLIYFSYDVKMKEKGDIPEGYSVSREKKERFSLILESASTNQTSMYLCASSNYLGKLDEQFFGPGTRLTVL.

The CDR3 loop reads CASSGERGRGTDTQYF. The CDR3 nucleotides are TGTGCCAGCAGCGGCGAAAGGGGGCGGGGCACAGATACGCAGTATTTT. The chain joins TRBV9 to TRBJ2-3; TRBD1 aligns across 7 bases. CDR3 length: 16 residues. The J segment lost 1 base and the V segment lost 3 bases, leaving 8 bases of the junction unmatched. Per the germline V gene, CDR1 is SGDLS and CDR2 is YYNGEE.

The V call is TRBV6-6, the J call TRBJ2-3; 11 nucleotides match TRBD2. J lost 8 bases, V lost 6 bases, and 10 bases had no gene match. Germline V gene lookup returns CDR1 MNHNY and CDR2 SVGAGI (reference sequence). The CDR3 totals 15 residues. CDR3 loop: CASRTTSGERGTQYF. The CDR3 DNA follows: TGTGCCAGCAGGACGACTAGCGGGGAAAGAGGTACGCAGTATTTT.

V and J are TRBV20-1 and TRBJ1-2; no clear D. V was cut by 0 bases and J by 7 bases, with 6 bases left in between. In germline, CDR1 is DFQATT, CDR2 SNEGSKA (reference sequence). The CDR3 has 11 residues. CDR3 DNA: TGCAGTGCTAGAGAAGGGTCTGGCTACACCTTC. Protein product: CSAREGSGYTF.

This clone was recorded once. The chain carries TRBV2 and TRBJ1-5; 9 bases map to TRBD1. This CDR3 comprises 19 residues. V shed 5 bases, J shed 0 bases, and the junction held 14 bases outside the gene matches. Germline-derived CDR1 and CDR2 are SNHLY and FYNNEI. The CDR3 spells CASSNRQGTGRYSNQPQHF. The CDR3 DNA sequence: TGTGCCAGCAGTAATAGGCAGGGGACAGGGCGCTATAGCAATCAGCCCCAGCATTTT.

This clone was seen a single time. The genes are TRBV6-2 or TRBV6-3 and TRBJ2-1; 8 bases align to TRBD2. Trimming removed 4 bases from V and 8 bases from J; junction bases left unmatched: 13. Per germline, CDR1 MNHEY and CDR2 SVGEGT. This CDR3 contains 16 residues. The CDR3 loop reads CASSSYGRGAQDEQFF. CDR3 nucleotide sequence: TGTGCCAGCAGTTCTTATGGGCGGGGGGCGCAGGATGAGCAGTTCTTC.

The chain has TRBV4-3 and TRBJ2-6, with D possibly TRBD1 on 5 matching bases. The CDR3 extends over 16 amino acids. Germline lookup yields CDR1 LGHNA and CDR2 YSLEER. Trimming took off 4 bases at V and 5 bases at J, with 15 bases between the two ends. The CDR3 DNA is TGCGCCAGCAGCCTCCCAACAAGGGGCTGGGCCAACGTCCTGACTTTC. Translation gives CASSLPTRGWANVLTF.

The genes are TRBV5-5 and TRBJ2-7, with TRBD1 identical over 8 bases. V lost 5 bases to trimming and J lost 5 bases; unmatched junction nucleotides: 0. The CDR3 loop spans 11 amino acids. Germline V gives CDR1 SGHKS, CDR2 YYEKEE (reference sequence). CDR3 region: CASRTGDEQYF. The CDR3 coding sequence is TGTGCCAGCAGGACAGGGGACGAGCAGTACTTC. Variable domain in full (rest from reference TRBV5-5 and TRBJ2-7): DAGVTQSPTHLIKTRGQQVTLRCSPISGHKSVSWYQQVLGQGPQFIFQYYEKEERGRGNFPDRFSARQFPNYSSELNVNALLLGDSALYLCASRTGDEQYFGPGTRLTVT.

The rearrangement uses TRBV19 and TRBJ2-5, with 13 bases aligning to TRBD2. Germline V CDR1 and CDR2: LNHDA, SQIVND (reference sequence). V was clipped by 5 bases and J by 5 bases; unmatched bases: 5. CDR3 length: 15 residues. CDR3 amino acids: CASSHTSGGAETQYF. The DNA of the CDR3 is TGTGCCAGTAGTCATACTAGCGGGGGGGCGGAGACCCAGTACTTC.

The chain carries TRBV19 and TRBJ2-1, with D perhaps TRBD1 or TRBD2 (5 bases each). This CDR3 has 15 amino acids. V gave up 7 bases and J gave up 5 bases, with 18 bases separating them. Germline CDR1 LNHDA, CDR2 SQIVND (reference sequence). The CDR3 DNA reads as TGTGCCAGTACCCCCCTGGGGAGCAGGGACAATGAGCAGTTCTTC. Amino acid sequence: CASTPLGSRDNEQFF.

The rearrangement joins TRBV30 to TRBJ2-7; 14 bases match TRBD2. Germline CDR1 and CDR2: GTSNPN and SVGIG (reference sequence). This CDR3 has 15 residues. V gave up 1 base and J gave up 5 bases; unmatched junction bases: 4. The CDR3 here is CAWSAGLAGGHEQYF. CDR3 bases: TGTGCCTGGAGTGCCGGACTAGCGGGGGGCCACGAGCAGTACTTC.

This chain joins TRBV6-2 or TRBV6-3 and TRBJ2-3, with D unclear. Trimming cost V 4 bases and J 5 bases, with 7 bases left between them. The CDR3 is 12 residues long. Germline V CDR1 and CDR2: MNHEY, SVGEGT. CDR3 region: CASSSSLDTQYF. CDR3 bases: TGTGCCAGCAGTTCGTCTTTAGATACGCAGTATTTT.

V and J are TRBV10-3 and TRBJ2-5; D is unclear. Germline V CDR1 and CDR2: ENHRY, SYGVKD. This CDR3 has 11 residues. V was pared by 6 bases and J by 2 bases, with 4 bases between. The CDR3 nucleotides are TGTGCCATCAGCAGTCAAGAGACCCAGTACTTC. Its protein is CAISSQETQYF.

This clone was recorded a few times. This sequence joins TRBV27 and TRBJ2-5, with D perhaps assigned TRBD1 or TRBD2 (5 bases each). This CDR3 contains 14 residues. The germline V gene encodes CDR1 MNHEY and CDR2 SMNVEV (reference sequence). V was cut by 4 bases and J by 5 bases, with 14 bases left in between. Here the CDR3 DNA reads TGTGCCAGCAGTTCGGGACGATTTAGGGAGACCCAGTACTTC. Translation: CASSSGRFRETQYF.

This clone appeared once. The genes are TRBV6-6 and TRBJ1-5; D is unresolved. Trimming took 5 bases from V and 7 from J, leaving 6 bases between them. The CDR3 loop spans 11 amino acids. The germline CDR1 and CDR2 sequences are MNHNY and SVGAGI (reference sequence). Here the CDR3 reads CASSPGQPQHF. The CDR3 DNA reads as TGTGCCAGCAGTCCCGGACAGCCCCAGCATTTT.

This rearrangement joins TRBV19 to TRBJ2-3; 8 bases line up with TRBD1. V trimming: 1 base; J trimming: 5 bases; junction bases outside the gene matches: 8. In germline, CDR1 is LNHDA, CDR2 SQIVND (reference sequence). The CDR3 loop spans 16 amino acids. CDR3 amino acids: CASSIGGQGAGDTQYF. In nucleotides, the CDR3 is TGTGCCAGTAGTATAGGCGGGCAGGGGGCGGGAGATACGCAGTATTTT.

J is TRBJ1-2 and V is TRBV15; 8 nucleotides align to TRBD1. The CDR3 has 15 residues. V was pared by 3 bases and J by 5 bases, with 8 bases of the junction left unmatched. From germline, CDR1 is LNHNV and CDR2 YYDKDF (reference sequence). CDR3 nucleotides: TGTGCCACCAGCAGGACAGGGGCCCGAATTTATGGCTACACCTTC. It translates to CATSRTGARIYGYTF.

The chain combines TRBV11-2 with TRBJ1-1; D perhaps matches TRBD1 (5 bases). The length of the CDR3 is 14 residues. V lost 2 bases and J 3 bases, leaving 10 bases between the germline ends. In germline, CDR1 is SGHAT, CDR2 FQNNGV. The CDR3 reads CASSLRGLDTEAFF. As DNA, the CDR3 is TGTGCCAGCAGCTTAAGGGGTTTAGACACTGAAGCTTTCTTT.

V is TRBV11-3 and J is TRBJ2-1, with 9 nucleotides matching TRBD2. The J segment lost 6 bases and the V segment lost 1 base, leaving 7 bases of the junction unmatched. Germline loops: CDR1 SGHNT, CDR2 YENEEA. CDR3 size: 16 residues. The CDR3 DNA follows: TGTGCCAGCAGCTTAGGGGAGGGACTAGCAGTCAATGAGCAGTTCTTC. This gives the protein CASSLGEGLAVNEQFF.

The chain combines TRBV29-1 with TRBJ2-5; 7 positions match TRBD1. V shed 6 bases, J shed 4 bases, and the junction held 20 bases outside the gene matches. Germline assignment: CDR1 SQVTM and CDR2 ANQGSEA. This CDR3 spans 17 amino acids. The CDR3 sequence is CSVPNASPGGKRETQYF. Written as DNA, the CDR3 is TGCAGCGTCCCCAACGCTTCGCCAGGGGGTAAACGAGAGACCCAGTACTTC.

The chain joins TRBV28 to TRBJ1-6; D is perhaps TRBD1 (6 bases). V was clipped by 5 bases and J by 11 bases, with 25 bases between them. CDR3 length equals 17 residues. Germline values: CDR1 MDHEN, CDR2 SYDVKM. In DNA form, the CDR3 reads TGTGCCAGCAGTCCTAGGGGGTGGAGGGATGGTAGGGCACCCCTCCACTTT. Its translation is CASSPRGWRDGRAPLHF.

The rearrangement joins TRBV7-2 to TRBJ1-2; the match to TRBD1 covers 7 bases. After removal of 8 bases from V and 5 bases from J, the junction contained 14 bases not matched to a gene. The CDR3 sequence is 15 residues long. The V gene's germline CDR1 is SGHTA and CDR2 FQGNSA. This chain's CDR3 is CASQSRIQGIYGYTF. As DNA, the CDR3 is TGTGCCAGCCAAAGCCGCATACAGGGGATTTATGGCTACACCTTC.

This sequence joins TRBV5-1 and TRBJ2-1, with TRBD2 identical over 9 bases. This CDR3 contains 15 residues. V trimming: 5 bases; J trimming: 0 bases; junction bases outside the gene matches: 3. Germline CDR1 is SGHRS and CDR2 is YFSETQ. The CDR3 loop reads CASRVRGGSYNEQFF. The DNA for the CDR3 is TGCGCCAGCAGGGTGCGGGGGGGCTCCTACAATGAGCAGTTCTTC.